One sample yielded the 11 T cell receptor beta chains listed below, sequenced in a study of T cells after somatic rescue of genetic block (dated by TCRdb to the early 2020s). Libraries were built with the immunoSEQ multiplex PCR assay. TCRdb mirrors the immuneACCESS table, restricted to in-frame sequences. Some clones are absent from its copies; in checked studies, under half trace to an unresolved V gene, and the reason for the others is unknown. This sample has 110,000 or so clones in its table, and about 89% of those were observed once. In total, the top ten clones hold less than 1.5% of the sample. The sample was peripheral blood mononuclear cells (PBMCs). Receptor source: a woman aged 18-29 years.

This chain links TRBV21-1 with TRBJ2-1; the table's D gene call, TRBD1, was not cross checked with the DNA. TRBV21-1 is listed as a pseudogene. The CDR3 sequence is 18 residues long. The CDR3: CASSKEGERGTGDGEQFF. The CDR3 coding sequence is TGTGCCAGCAGCAAAGAGGGAGAAAGAGGGACAGGGGACGGTGAGCAGTTCTTC.

In its sample, this clone was seen once. The rearrangement links TRBV7-3 to TRBJ2-1, with 8 bases matching TRBD2. CDR3 length equals 15 residues. Germline V gives CDR1 SGHTA, CDR2 FQGTGA. With V trimmed by 5 bases and J by 2 bases, 5 bases remained unmatched. The CDR3 is CASSPSGGTYNEQFF. The CDR3 region has the DNA TGTGCCAGCAGCCCAAGCGGGGGCACCTACAATGAGCAGTTCTTC.

This clone has only a few counts. The rearrangement joins TRBV18 to TRBJ1-2; D is unclear. V lost 4 bases and J lost 6, with 15 bases in between. This CDR3 region has 14 residues. From germline, CDR1 is KGHSH and CDR2 LQKENI. This chain's CDR3 is CASSLAIRGDGYTF. The CDR3 nucleotides read TGTGCCAGCTCACTCGCAATTCGGGGAGATGGCTACACCTTC.

The V call is TRBV21-1, the J call TRBJ1-5; no DNA check was done on the table's D call, TRBD1. TRBV21-1 corresponds to a pseudogene. CDR3 length: 18 residues. The CDR3 is CASSKDKTGYNSNQPQHF. DNA for the CDR3: TGTGCCAGCAGCAAAGATAAGACAGGGTACAATAGCAATCAGCCCCAGCATTTT.

This sequence joins TRBV27 and TRBJ2-5; 10 positions match TRBD1. This CDR3 is 14 amino acids long. Looked up from germline, CDR1 is MNHEY and CDR2 is SMNVEV (reference sequence). The V and J ends lost 4 bases and 2 bases, in that order; junction bases with no gene match: 1. For the CDR3, the DNA is TGTGCCAGCAGTTCGGGACAGGGGCAAGAGACCCAGTACTTC. Its protein is CASSSGQGQETQYF.

The chain recombines TRBV5-1 with TRBJ1-1; D unresolved. Germline loops: CDR1 SGHRS, CDR2 YFSETQ. Trimming left V 4 bases short and J 3 bases short, with 10 bases between. The CDR3 is made up of 13 amino acids. Here the CDR3 reads CASSGLGDTEAFF. The CDR3 DNA reads TGCGCCAGCAGCGGCCTCGGGGACACTGAAGCTTTCTTT.

The V call is TRBV29-1, the J call TRBJ2-2; unclear D gene. The germline V gene has CDR1 SQVTM and CDR2 ANQGSEA. This CDR3 region has 11 residues. Trimming left V 6 bases short and J 1 base short, with 3 bases between. The chain's CDR3 is CSVGNTGELFF. CDR3 nucleotide sequence: TGCAGCGTAGGGAACACCGGGGAGCTGTTTTTT.

The gene calls are TRBV7-8 and TRBJ1-5; TRBD1 might be the D (6 bases). Trimming pared 5 bases from V and 12 bases from J, leaving 17 bases between. The CDR3 loop spans 13 amino acids. CDR1 and CDR2 from the germline V gene are SGHVS and FQNEAQ. In DNA form, the CDR3 reads TGTGCCAGCAGCGAAGAAGGGCCCAGGGGCCAGCATTTT. It codes for CASSEEGPRGQHF.

A single count supports this clone. The chain is built from TRBV5-4 and TRBJ2-1; D is undetermined. From germline, CDR1 is SGHNT and CDR2 YYREEE (reference sequence). V lost 4 bases and J 2 bases, leaving 4 bases between the germline ends. This CDR3 has 12 residues. CDR3 coding DNA: TGTGCCAGCAGCGCGACCTACAATGAGCAGTTCTTC. It yields the protein CASSATYNEQFF. Full variable domain (rest looked up from reference TRBV5-4 and TRBJ2-1): ETGVTQSPTHLIKTRGQQVTLRCSSQSGHNTVSWYQQALGQGPQFIFQYYREEENGRGNFPPRFSGLQFPNYSSELNVNALELDDSALYLCASSATYNEQFFGPGTRLTVL.

The chain is built from TRBV23-1 and TRBJ2-7; D is possibly TRBD1 or TRBD2 (6 bases each). TRBV23-1 is known as an ORF, though its function is uncertain. The CDR3 sequence is 13 residues long. V gave up 10 bases and J gave up 2 bases, with 15 bases separating them. CDR3 DNA sequence: TGCGCCACCCCGAGGGGGGTACCCTACGAGCAGTACTTC. Amino acids: CATPRGVPYEQYF.

The chain combines TRBV15 with TRBJ2-3, with TRBD2 matching 10 bases. Germline V gene lookup returns CDR1 LNHNV and CDR2 YYDKDF (reference sequence). Trimming at V came to 2 bases and at J to 2 bases, leaving 10 bases not matched to a gene. CDR3 length equals 18 residues. CDR3 loop: CATSRSETSGRITDTQYF. CDR3 in DNA: TGTGCCACCAGCAGATCGGAGACTAGCGGGCGTATCACAGATACGCAGTATTTT.